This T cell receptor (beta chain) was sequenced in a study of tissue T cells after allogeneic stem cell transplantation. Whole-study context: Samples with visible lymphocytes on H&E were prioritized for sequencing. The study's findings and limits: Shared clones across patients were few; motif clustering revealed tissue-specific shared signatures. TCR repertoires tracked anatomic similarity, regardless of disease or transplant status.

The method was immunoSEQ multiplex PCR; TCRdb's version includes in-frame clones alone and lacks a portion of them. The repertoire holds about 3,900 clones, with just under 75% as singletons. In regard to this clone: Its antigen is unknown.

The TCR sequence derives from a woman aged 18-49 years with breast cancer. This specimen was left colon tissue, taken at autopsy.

The CDR3, as DNA: TGCGCCAGCAGCCACGTGGGGGGTAACGGAGAAGAGACCCAGTACTTC. Amino acid sequence: CASSHVGGNGEETQYF. The J gene is TRBJ2-5, the V gene TRBV4-3; a weak D match, TRBD2 (6 bases). V lost 3 bases, J lost 3 bases, and 17 bases lay in between. There are 16 residues in the CDR3. CDR1 LGHNA and CDR2 YSLEER come from the germline V gene.